These 14 T cell receptor beta chains share one sample of origin, sequenced in a study of early T cells in non-severe SARS-CoV-2 infection. TCRdb redid the calling of the 5' RACE reads with MiXCR, one entry per CDR3 protein. The sample includes 50,000 to 60,000 distinct CDR3 sequences, more than 7.5% seen only once; the top ten take approximately 3.1%. The specimen sequenced was whole blood. The receptors stem from an adult who was a healthcare worker with PCR-confirmed SARS-CoV-2 infection or an uninfected control (not recorded which).

This clonotype showed up just a few times. V gene TRBV2 combines with J gene TRBJ2-1; D unresolved. CDR3 length: 13 residues. V was trimmed by 6 bases and J by 6 bases, leaving 12 bases between them. The germline CDR1 and CDR2 sequences are SNHLY and FYNNEI. This CDR3 reads CASRGNLANEQFF. The CDR3 nucleotides are TGTGCCAGCAGGGGAAATCTCGCCAATGAGCAGTTCTTC. Based on the CDR3 plus reference TRBV2 and TRBJ2-1, the full variable domain is EPEVTQTPSHQVTQMGQEVILRCVPISNHLYFYWYRQILGQKVEFLVSFYNNEISEKSEIFDDQFSVERPDGSNFTLKIRSTKLEDSAMYFCASRGNLANEQFFGPGTRLTVL.

This clonotype was counted only a few times. The J gene is TRBJ2-1, the V gene TRBV11-3; TRBD2 matches 8 bases. The trim removed 0 bases at V and 8 bases at J, leaving 6 bases unmatched. The CDR3 runs 15 residues. Germline V gene lookup returns CDR1 SGHNT and CDR2 YENEEA. The CDR3 is CASSLETGRAHEQFF. In nucleotides, the CDR3 is TGTGCCAGCAGCTTAGAAACCGGGAGGGCCCATGAGCAGTTCTTC.

The sample holds a few counts of this clonotype. This chain uses TRBV9 with TRBJ2-7; D remains unclear. Germline V gene sequence: CDR1 SGDLS, CDR2 YYNGEE. V shed 0 bases and J shed 3 bases, with 10 bases lying between them. This CDR3 is 14 amino acids long. The CDR3 nucleotides read TGTGCCAGCAGCGTAGATGGCCACCTCTACGAGCAGTACTTC. It encodes CASSVDGHLYEQYF.

CDR3 DNA sequence: TGCAGTGCTGCAGGGACTGGGGCCAACGTCCTGACTTTC. Translating gives CSAAGTGANVLTF. The J gene is TRBJ2-6, the V gene TRBV20-1, with D possibly matching TRBD1 (5 bases). The CDR3 length is 13 residues. Between the trimmed V and J ends, which lost 5 bases and 2 bases, there was a span of 7 bases. Looked up from germline, CDR1 is DFQATT and CDR2 is SNEGSKA (reference sequence).

This clonotype was seen many times. The chain employs TRBV20-1 and TRBJ2-7, with D perhaps matching TRBD2 (6 bases). CDR1 is DFQATT, CDR2 SNEGSKA, per germline (reference sequence). Trimming stripped 5 bases from V and 5 bases from J, with 16 bases between. This CDR3 has 13 residues. The DNA of the CDR3 is TGCAGTGCTGTCGGGGACTCAACGGACGAGCAGTACTTC. Protein product: CSAVGDSTDEQYF.

This clonotype was recorded a few times. This sequence joins TRBV6-6 and TRBJ1-1; D not resolved. The CDR3 extends over 14 amino acids. The germline V gene has CDR1 MNHNY and CDR2 SVGAGI (reference sequence). V dropped 2 bases and J dropped 2 bases, with 9 bases sitting between them. DNA of the CDR3: TGTGCCAGCAGTTACGCCGACACAAACACTGAAGCTTTCTTT. It is translated as CASSYADTNTEAFF.

This clonotype was recorded at least ten times. This chain links TRBV20-1 with TRBJ2-5, with D unresolved. Germline V gene lookup returns CDR1 DFQATT and CDR2 SNEGSKA (reference sequence). The CDR3 length is 12 residues. Trimming removed 3 bases from V and 2 bases from J, with 7 bases in between. CDR3 sequence: CSASLQQETQYF. CDR3 nucleotides: TGCAGTGCTAGTTTGCAGCAAGAGACCCAGTACTTC.

This clonotype was observed at least ten times. The V gene is TRBV28, the J gene TRBJ1-2; D unresolved. The V gene lost 7 bases and the J gene lost 0 bases, with 12 bases spanning the gap. CDR1 and CDR2 (germline): MDHEN, SYDVKM. There are 14 residues in the CDR3. The CDR3 DNA follows: TGTGCCAGCAAGGCGGGGTCCGCTAACTATGGCTACACCTTC. It codes for CASKAGSANYGYTF.

The genes are TRBV24-1 and TRBJ2-6; 7 bases line up with TRBD1. The CDR3 covers 17 residues. Germline values: CDR1 KGHDR, CDR2 SFDVKD. With V trimmed by 4 bases and J by 1 base, 6 bases remained unmatched. CDR3 sequence: CATSESDRRSGANVLTF. In DNA, the CDR3 is TGTGCCACCAGTGAATCGGACAGGAGGTCTGGGGCCAACGTCCTGACTTTC.

This clonotype was detected only a few times. V usage is TRBV12-3 or TRBV12-4 and J usage is TRBJ1-6; the D is unclear. This CDR3 spans 14 amino acids. V was cut by 6 bases and J by 8 bases, with 14 bases left in between. DNA of the CDR3: TGTGCCAGCAGACCCCTGGGTCTTGATTCACCCCTCCACTTT. Translating it yields CASRPLGLDSPLHF.

The chain couples TRBV7-9 to TRBJ2-1; TRBD1 might be the D (6 bases). Deletions cut 5 bases from V and 1 base from J, with 27 bases between. The CDR3 spans 20 residues. Germline values: CDR1 SEHNR, CDR2 FQNEAQ (reference sequence). CDR3 amino acids: CASSPGLDRGFYSSYNEQFF. In DNA, the CDR3 is TGTGCCAGCAGCCCAGGCTTGGACAGAGGGTTCTATTCTTCCTACAATGAGCAGTTCTTC.

This clonotype was detected only a few times. The chain uses TRBV28 and TRBJ2-7, with D maybe TRBD2 (6 bases). This CDR3 spans 14 amino acids. CDR1 and CDR2 from the germline V gene are MDHEN and SYDVKM. V was trimmed by 8 bases and J by 4 bases, leaving 18 bases between them. The CDR3 nucleotides are TGTGCCAGCGGGCTGTCGGGACTCACGTACGAGCAGTACTTC. Protein: CASGLSGLTYEQYF.

In the case of this clonotype: At one boundary the junction diverges from the germline segment, which might be a read error. The J gene is TRBJ2-5, the V gene TRBV28; maybe TRBD2 (5 bases). Germline values: CDR1 MDHEN, CDR2 SYDVKM. The CDR3 length is 14 residues. In DNA form, the CDR3 reads TGTACCAGCACAGAAGGGAGTAGCAGAGAGACCCAGTACTTC. It yields the protein CTSTEGSSRETQYF.

The V call is TRBV12-3 or TRBV12-4, the J call TRBJ2-2, with a weak D call TRBD2 (6 bases). The CDR3 covers 15 residues. Trimming pared 2 bases from V and 2 bases from J, leaving 9 bases between. Here the CDR3 DNA reads TGTGCCAGCAGTTTACCGGGAGCCAACACCGGGGAGCTGTTTTTT. Translating it yields CASSLPGANTGELFF.